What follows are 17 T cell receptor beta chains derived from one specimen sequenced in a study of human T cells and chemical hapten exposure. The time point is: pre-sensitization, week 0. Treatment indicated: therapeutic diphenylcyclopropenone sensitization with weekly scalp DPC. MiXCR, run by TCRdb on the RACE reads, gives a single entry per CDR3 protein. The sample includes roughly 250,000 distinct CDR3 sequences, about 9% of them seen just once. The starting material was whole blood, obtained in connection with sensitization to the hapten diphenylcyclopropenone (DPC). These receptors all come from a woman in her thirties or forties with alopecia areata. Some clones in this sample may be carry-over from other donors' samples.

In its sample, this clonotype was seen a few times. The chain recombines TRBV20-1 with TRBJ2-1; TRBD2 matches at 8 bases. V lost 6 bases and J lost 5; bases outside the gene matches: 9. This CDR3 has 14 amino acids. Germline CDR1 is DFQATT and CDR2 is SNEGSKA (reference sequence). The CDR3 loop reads CSANRGGPHNEQFF. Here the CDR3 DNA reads TGCAGTGCCAACCGGGGGGGCCCGCACAATGAGCAGTTCTTC.

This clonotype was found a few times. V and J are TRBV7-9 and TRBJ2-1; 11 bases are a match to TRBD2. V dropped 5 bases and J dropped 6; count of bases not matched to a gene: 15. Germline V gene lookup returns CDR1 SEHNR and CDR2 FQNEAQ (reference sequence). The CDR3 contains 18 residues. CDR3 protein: CASSPGLAGGPRGNEQFF. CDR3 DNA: TGTGCCAGCAGCCCCGGGCTAGCGGGAGGCCCCCGGGGCAATGAGCAGTTCTTC.

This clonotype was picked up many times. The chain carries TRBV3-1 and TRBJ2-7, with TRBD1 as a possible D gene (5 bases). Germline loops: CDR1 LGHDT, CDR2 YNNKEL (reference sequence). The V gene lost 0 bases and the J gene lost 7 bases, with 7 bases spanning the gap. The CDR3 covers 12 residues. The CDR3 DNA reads TGTGCCAGCAGCCAAGACCGGACAGAGCAGTACTTC. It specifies CASSQDRTEQYF.

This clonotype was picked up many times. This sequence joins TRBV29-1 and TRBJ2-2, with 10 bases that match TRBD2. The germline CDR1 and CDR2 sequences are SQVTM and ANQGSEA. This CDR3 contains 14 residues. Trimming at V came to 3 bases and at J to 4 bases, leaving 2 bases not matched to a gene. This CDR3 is CSVEGLATTGELFF. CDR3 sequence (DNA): TGCAGCGTTGAGGGACTAGCGACCACCGGGGAGCTGTTTTTT.

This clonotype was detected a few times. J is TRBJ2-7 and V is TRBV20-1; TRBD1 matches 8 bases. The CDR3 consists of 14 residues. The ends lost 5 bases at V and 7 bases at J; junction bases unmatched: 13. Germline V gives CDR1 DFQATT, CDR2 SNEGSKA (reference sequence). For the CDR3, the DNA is TGCAGTGCTCGCTCAGACAGGGGTCCCTTGGAGCAGTACTTC. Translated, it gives CSARSDRGPLEQYF.

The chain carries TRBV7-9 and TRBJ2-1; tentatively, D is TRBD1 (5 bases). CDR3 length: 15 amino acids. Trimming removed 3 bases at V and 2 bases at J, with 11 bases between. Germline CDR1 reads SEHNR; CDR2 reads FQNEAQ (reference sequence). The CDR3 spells CASSFSRVAYNEQFF. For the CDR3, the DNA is TGTGCCAGCAGCTTCTCCAGGGTAGCCTACAATGAGCAGTTCTTC.

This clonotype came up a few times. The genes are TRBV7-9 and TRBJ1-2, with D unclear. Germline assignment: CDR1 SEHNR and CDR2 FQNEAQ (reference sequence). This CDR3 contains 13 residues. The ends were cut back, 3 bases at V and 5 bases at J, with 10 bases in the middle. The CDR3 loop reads CASSLQDVYGYTF. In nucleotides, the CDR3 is TGTGCCAGCAGCTTGCAGGATGTTTATGGCTACACCTTC.

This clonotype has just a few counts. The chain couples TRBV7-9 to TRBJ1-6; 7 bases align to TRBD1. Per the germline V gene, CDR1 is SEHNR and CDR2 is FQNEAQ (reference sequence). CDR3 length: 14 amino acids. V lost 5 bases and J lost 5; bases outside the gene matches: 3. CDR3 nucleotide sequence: TGTGCCAGCAGCAGGGGACAGCATAATTCACCCCTCCACTTT. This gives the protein CASSRGQHNSPLHF.

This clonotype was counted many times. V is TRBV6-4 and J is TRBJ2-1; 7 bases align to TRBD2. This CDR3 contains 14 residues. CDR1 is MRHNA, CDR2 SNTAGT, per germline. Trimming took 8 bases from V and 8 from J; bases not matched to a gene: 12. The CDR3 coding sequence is TGTGCCAGCCAAAGCAGCGGGGAAGCCGATGAGCAGTTCTTC. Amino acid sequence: CASQSSGEADEQFF.

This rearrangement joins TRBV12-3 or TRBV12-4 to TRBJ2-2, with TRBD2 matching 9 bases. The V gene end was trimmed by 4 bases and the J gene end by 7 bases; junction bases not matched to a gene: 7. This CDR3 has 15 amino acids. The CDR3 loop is CASSSQAGGSGELFF. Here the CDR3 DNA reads TGTGCCAGCAGTTCCCAAGCGGGAGGAAGCGGGGAGCTGTTTTTT.

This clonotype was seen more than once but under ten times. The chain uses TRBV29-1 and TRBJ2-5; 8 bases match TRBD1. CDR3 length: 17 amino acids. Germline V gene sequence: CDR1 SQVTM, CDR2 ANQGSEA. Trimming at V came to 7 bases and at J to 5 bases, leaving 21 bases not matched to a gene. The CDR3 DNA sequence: TGCAGCGCCTACCGGACAGGGAGGTTGAGTAGTCTGGAGACCCAGTACTTC. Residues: CSAYRTGRLSSLETQYF.

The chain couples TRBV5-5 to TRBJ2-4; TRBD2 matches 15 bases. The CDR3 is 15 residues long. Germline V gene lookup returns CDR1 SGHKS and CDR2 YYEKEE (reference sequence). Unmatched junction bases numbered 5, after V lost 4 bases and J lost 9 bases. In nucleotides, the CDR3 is TGTGCCAGCAGCCCGGGACTAGCGGGAGGTGGCATTCAGTACTTC. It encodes CASSPGLAGGGIQYF.

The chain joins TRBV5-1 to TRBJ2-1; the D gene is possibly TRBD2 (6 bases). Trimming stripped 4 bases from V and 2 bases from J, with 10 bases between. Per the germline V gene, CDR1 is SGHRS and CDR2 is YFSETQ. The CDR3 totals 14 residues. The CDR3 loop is CASSVGSPYNEQFF. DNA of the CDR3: TGCGCCAGCAGCGTCGGGAGCCCCTACAATGAGCAGTTCTTC.

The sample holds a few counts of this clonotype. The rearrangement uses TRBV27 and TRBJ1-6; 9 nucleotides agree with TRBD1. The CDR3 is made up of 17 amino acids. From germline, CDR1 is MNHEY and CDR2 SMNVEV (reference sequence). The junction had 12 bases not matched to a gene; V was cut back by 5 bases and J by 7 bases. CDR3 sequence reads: CASSLGDREYRNSPLHF. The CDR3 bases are TGTGCCAGCAGTCTGGGGGACAGGGAGTATAGGAATTCACCCCTCCACTTT.

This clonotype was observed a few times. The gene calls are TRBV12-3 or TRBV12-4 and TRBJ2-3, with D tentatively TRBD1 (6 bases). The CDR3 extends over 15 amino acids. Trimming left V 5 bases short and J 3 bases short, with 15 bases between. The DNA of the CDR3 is TGTGCCAGCAGTCCAAGACAAAGGGGGACAGATACGCAGTATTTT. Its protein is CASSPRQRGTDTQYF.

Here the CDR3 reads CASGPPRPRGGYTF. For the CDR3, the DNA is TGTGCCAGCGGACCACCAAGGCCACGAGGTGGCTACACCTTC. J is TRBJ1-2 and V is TRBV28; D unclear. Per germline, CDR1 MDHEN and CDR2 SYDVKM. This CDR3 has 14 amino acids. V lost 8 bases and J 7 bases, leaving 20 bases between the germline ends.

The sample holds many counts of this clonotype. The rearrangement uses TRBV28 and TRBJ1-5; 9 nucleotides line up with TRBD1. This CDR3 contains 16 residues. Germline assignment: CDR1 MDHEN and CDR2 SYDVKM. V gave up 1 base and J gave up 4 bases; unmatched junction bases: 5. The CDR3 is CASSLSSGQGNQPQHF. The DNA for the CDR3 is TGTGCCAGCAGTTTATCCTCGGGACAGGGTAATCAGCCCCAGCATTTT.